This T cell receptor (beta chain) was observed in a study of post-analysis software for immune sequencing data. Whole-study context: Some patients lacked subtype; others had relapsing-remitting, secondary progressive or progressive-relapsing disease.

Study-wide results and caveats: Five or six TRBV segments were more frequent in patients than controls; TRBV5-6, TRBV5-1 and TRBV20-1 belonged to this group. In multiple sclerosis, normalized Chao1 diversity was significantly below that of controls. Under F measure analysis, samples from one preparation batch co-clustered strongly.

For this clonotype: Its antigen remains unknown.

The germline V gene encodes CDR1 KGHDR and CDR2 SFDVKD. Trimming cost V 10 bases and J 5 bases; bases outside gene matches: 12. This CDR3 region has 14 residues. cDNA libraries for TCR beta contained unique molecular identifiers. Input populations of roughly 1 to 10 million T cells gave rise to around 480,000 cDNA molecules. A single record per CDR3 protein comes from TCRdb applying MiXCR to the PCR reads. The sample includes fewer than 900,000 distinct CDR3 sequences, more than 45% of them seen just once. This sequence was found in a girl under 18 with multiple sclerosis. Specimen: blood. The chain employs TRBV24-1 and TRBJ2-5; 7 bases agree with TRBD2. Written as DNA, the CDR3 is TGTGCCACAGCGCGTGGCGGAGCGGGGGAGACCCAGTACTTC. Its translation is CATARGGAGETQYF.